Given below is one TCR beta chain in context. In the source study's methods: Estimates of nucleated cell counts were drawn from the amplification of reference gene primers. Sequencing was performed with immunoSEQ multiplex PCR; in TCRdb, only in-frame clones are kept and a portion is missing. V, J and clone size are taken as reported in that table, and D and trimming were inferred from the DNA itself. The sample has roughly 200,000 clones; roughly 80% are singletons. The data stem from a study of blood T cell repertoires in COVID-19. Study background: Collection of acute and convalescent COVID-19 samples took place in the United States, Italy and Spain.

Germline CDR1 and CDR2: KGHDR and SFDVKD. CDR3 length: 13 amino acids. J was trimmed by 7 bases and V by 9 bases; bases with no gene match: 7. V and J are TRBV24-1 and TRBJ2-1; TRBD2 agrees at 8 bases. The origin of this receptor is a woman aged 80 or over with COVID-19, enrolled during active disease. Sequencing used peripheral blood. The CDR3 DNA sequence: TGTGCCACCTCCTACAGCGGGAGAAATGAGCAGTTCTTC. Its protein is CATSYSGRNEQFF.